This passage covers 9 T cell receptor beta chains from one sample sequenced in a study of cytomegalovirus exposure and HLA in healthy donors. With 60 Vbeta and 13 Jbeta primers, the PCR was carried out. Here immunoSEQ multiplex PCR was the method, and the copy in TCRdb shows in-frame clones only, minus some. The data contain roughly 170,000 clones, approximately 80% of them singletons. The material sequenced was PBMCs. The receptors derive from a young man in good health and CMV-seronegative.

J is TRBJ1-2 and V is TRBV4-3; weak D call: TRBD1 (6 bases). Germline V gene sequence: CDR1 LGHNA, CDR2 YSLEER. CDR3 length equals 15 residues. Between the trimmed V and J ends, which lost 0 bases and 4 bases, there was a span of 12 bases. CDR3 loop: CASSQDSTGTYGYTF. The CDR3 coding sequence is TGCGCCAGCAGCCAAGATTCAACAGGGACCTATGGCTACACCTTC.

This chain connects TRBV6-5 to TRBJ2-3; 11 bases map to TRBD2. V gave up 5 bases and J gave up 4 bases; unmatched junction bases: 2. This CDR3 contains 14 residues. From germline, CDR1 is MNHEY and CDR2 SVGAGI. Here the CDR3 reads CASSELAGADTQYF. For the CDR3, the DNA is TGTGCCAGCAGTGAACTAGCGGGAGCAGATACGCAGTATTTT.

This chain joins TRBV27 and TRBJ1-1; D might be TRBD1 (6 bases). Per germline, CDR1 MNHEY and CDR2 SMNVEV (reference sequence). The CDR3 loop spans 12 amino acids. Trimming left V 9 bases short and J 1 base short, with 9 bases between. This CDR3 reads CASPQGNTEAFF. The CDR3 DNA reads TGTGCCAGTCCACAGGGGAACACTGAAGCTTTCTTT.

The chain employs TRBV6-1 and TRBJ1-1, with D tentatively TRBD1 (5 bases). Trimming took off 5 bases at V and 4 bases at J, with 11 bases between the two ends. CDR3 length equals 13 residues. In germline, CDR1 is MNHNS, CDR2 SASEGT. CDR3 DNA: TGTGCCAGCAGTACCCAGGGTCCCACTGAAGCTTTCTTT. This translates into CASSTQGPTEAFF.

The sample holds a few counts of this clone. The genes are TRBV6-5 and TRBJ2-7; D remains unclear. The ends were cut back, 6 bases at V and 0 bases at J, with 12 bases in the middle. Germline CDR1 is MNHEY and CDR2 is SVGAGI. The CDR3 is made up of 14 amino acids. Here the CDR3 DNA reads TGTGCCAGCAGACAGATGATGAGCTCCTACGAGCAGTACTTC. Its protein product is CASRQMMSSYEQYF.

Details on this clone: The junction departs from germline at one end; a sequencing error may be responsible. The chain joins TRBV15 to TRBJ2-7; weak D call: TRBD1 (7 bases). Germline V lookup: CDR1 LNHNV, CDR2 YYDKDF (reference sequence). The CDR3 extends over 11 amino acids. CDR3 region: CATSREGGGHF. CDR3 coding DNA: TGTGCCACCAGCAGAGAAGGAGGGGGCCACTTC.

This chain connects TRBV11-2 to TRBJ1-2; TRBD1 matches 12 bases. CDR1 and CDR2 (germline): SGHAT, FQNNGV. With V trimmed by 5 bases and J by 8 bases, 12 bases remained unmatched. The CDR3 loop spans 16 amino acids. CDR3 DNA: TGTGCCAGCAGCCGTTCGCCGGGACAGGGGGCGTGGGGCTACACCTTC. This sequence encodes CASSRSPGQGAWGYTF.

The chain employs TRBV6-5 and TRBJ2-7, with TRBD1 matching over 7 bases. The CDR3 spans 13 residues. J lost 2 bases, V lost 8 bases, and 6 bases had no gene match. Germline values: CDR1 MNHEY, CDR2 SVGAGI. This CDR3 reads CASEDRITYEQYF. The CDR3, as DNA: TGTGCCAGCGAGGACAGGATAACCTACGAGCAGTACTTC.

This sequence joins TRBV15 and TRBJ2-1; TRBD2 matches 8 bases. The CDR3 runs 15 residues. The germline gives CDR1 LNHNV, CDR2 YYDKDF (reference sequence). The J segment lost 10 bases and the V segment lost 0 bases, leaving 8 bases of the junction unmatched. This CDR3 is CATSREISRTSEQFF. The CDR3 bases are TGTGCCACCAGCAGAGAAATATCGAGGACTAGCGAGCAGTTCTTC.